This is a list of T cell receptor beta chains from one sample in a study of blood T cell repertoires in COVID-19. Repertoires were generated with immunoSEQ multiplex PCR, while TCRdb's copy carries only in-frame clones and drops some. This sample has a few hundred thousand clones, with 75% to 90% found just once. The sequenced sample was peripheral blood. All receptors come from a woman in her seventies with acute or convalescent COVID-19. The CDR3 runs from the conserved cysteine through the conserved F or W. A D gene is named only where the DNA matches it firmly. A clone size is listed for some rows: how often the clone was seen (once, few, many), or a class if it is expanded.

abundance: NA
j_gene: TRBJ1-2
d_gene: NA
v_gene: TRBV7-6
CDR3aa: CASSIRGDYGYTF
CDR3nt: TGTGCCAGCAGCATTAGGGGCGACTATGGCTACACCTTC

abundance: NA
j_gene: TRBJ1-2
d_gene: TRBD1
v_gene: TRBV12-3/TRBV12-4
CDR3aa: CASSTGAIYGYTF
CDR3nt: TGTGCCAGCAGCACAGGGGCGATCTATGGCTACACCTTC

abundance: NA
j_gene: TRBJ2-7
d_gene: NA
v_gene: TRBV24-1
CDR3aa: CATSDRSGGVGAAVNIYEQYF
CDR3nt: TGTGCCACCAGTGATCGGTCAGGCGGGGTCGGAGCGGCTGTAAATATCTACGAGCAGTACTTC

abundance: NA
j_gene: TRBJ2-1
d_gene: TRBD1
v_gene: TRBV3-1/TRBV3-2
CDR3aa: CASGTAPGNYEQFF
CDR3nt: TGTGCCAGCGGGACAGCCCCTGGGAACTATGAGCAGTTCTTC

abundance: NA
j_gene: TRBJ1-1
d_gene: NA
v_gene: TRBV6-5
CDR3aa: CASRSAKRTEAFF
CDR3nt: TGTGCCAGCAGGTCGGCGAAGAGGACTGAAGCTTTCTTT

abundance: NA
j_gene: TRBJ1-1
d_gene: NA
v_gene: TRBV6-6
CDR3aa: CASSYSGGAGTEAFF
CDR3nt: TGTGCCAGCAGTTACTCTGGGGGGGCTGGCACTGAAGCTTTCTTT

abundance: NA
j_gene: TRBJ2-3
d_gene: TRBD2
v_gene: TRBV5-1
CDR3aa: CASSFGGGATDTQYF
CDR3nt: TGCGCCAGCAGCTTCGGCGGGGGGGCTACAGATACGCAGTATTTT

abundance: NA
j_gene: TRBJ1-4
d_gene: NA
v_gene: TRBV15
CDR3aa: CATSLGSNEKLFF
CDR3nt: TGTGCCACCAGCCTGGGGAGTAATGAAAAACTGTTTTTT

abundance: NA
j_gene: TRBJ1-1
d_gene: NA
v_gene: TRBV5-1
CDR3aa: CASSANRGGTEAFF
CDR3nt: TGCGCCAGCAGCGCCAATCGAGGGGGCACTGAAGCTTTCTTT

abundance: NA
j_gene: TRBJ2-2
d_gene: NA
v_gene: TRBV19
CDR3aa: CASSIDRGGSTGELFF
CDR3nt: TGTGCCAGTAGTATAGATCGAGGCGGTTCCACCGGGGAGCTGTTTTTT

abundance: NA
j_gene: TRBJ1-1
d_gene: NA
v_gene: TRBV5-1
CDR3aa: CASSLGDRDSGKAFF
CDR3nt: TGCGCCAGCAGCTTGGGAGACCGGGACTCCGGAAAAGCTTTCTTT

abundance: few
j_gene: TRBJ1-3
d_gene: NA
v_gene: TRBV7-2
CDR3aa: CASRPSSGNTIYF
CDR3nt: TGTGCCAGCCGACCTAGCTCTGGAAACACCATATATTTT

abundance: NA
j_gene: TRBJ2-7
d_gene: NA
v_gene: TRBV25-1
CDR3aa: CASKKAGQSYEQYF
CDR3nt: TGTGCCAGCAAAAAGGCGGGGCAGAGCTACGAGCAGTACTTC

abundance: NA
j_gene: TRBJ1-4
d_gene: TRBD1
v_gene: TRBV7-9
CDR3aa: CASSWTGGNEKLFF
CDR3nt: TGTGCCAGCAGTTGGACAGGGGGTAATGAAAAACTGTTTTTT

abundance: NA
j_gene: TRBJ2-7
d_gene: TRBD2
v_gene: TRBV11-2
CDR3aa: CASSHTSGGSEQYF
CDR3nt: TGTGCCAGCAGCCACACTAGCGGGGGCTCGGAGCAGTACTTC

abundance: NA
j_gene: TRBJ1-6
d_gene: NA
v_gene: TRBV7-2
CDR3aa: CASSLARTSPHSPLHF
CDR3nt: TGTGCCAGCAGCTTAGCCCGGACATCGCCACATTCACCCCTCCACTTT

abundance: NA
j_gene: TRBJ1-2
d_gene: NA
v_gene: TRBV7-6
CDR3aa: CASSGLTRRDYGYTF
CDR3nt: TGTGCCAGCAGCGGTTTGACAAGGCGCGACTATGGCTACACCTTC

abundance: few
j_gene: TRBJ2-1
d_gene: TRBD2
v_gene: TRBV5-4
CDR3aa: CASSARLASEQFF
CDR3nt: TGTGCCAGCAGCGCCCGACTAGCAAGTGAGCAGTTCTTC

abundance: NA
j_gene: TRBJ2-3
d_gene: TRBD2
v_gene: TRBV5-6
CDR3aa: CASSFGGGSTDTQYF
CDR3nt: TGTGCCAGCAGCTTTGGCGGGGGAAGCACAGATACGCAGTATTTT

abundance: NA
j_gene: TRBJ1-2
d_gene: NA
v_gene: TRBV15
CDR3aa: CATSRDTDRGYTF
CDR3nt: TGTGCCACCAGCAGAGATACGGACCGGGGGTACACCTTC

abundance: NA
j_gene: TRBJ1-1
d_gene: NA
v_gene: TRBV2
CDR3aa: CASSVQGKAEAFF
CDR3nt: TGTGCCAGCAGTGTACAGGGTAAGGCTGAAGCTTTCTTT

abundance: NA
j_gene: TRBJ1-5
d_gene: TRBD1
v_gene: TRBV6-5
CDR3aa: CASSRDRGKPQHF
CDR3nt: TGTGCCAGCAGCCGGGACAGGGGAAAGCCCCAGCATTTT

abundance: NA
j_gene: TRBJ1-1
d_gene: NA
v_gene: TRBV6-2/TRBV6-3
CDR3aa: CASSLGRGSRRAEAFF
CDR3nt: TGTGCCAGCAGTTTGGGCCGGGGGTCCCGGCGCGCTGAAGCTTTCTTT

abundance: NA
j_gene: TRBJ1-1
d_gene: NA
v_gene: TRBV9
CDR3aa: CASSVGAIGMNTEAFF
CDR3nt: TGTGCCAGCAGCGTAGGGGCAATTGGTATGAACACTGAAGCTTTCTTT

abundance: NA
j_gene: TRBJ2-4
d_gene: TRBD1
v_gene: TRBV2
CDR3aa: CASSRQGGGFKNIQYF
CDR3nt: TGTGCCAGCAGCCGACAGGGGGGGGGTTTCAAAAACATTCAGTACTTC

abundance: NA
j_gene: TRBJ1-2
d_gene: NA
v_gene: TRBV28
CDR3aa: CASTPRRGYGYTF
CDR3nt: TGTGCCAGCACCCCTCGTAGGGGCTATGGCTACACCTTC

abundance: NA
j_gene: TRBJ1-2
d_gene: NA
v_gene: TRBV25-1
CDR3aa: CASRKQGTNYGYTF
CDR3nt: TGTGCCAGCAGAAAACAGGGAACTAACTATGGCTACACCTTC

abundance: few
j_gene: TRBJ1-5
d_gene: TRBD1
v_gene: TRBV2
CDR3aa: CASRSRDSRNQPQHF
CDR3nt: TGTGCCAGCAGATCCCGGGACAGCCGCAATCAGCCCCAGCATTTT

abundance: few
j_gene: TRBJ1-6
d_gene: TRBD1
v_gene: TRBV3-1/TRBV3-2
CDR3aa: CASSQGTGLNSPLHF
CDR3nt: TGTGCCAGCAGCCAAGGGACAGGGCTAAATTCACCCCTCCACTTT

abundance: NA
j_gene: TRBJ1-5
d_gene: NA
v_gene: TRBV19
CDR3aa: CASRIQWNGNQPQHF
CDR3nt: TGTGCCAGTAGGATACAGTGGAACGGGAATCAGCCCCAGCATTTT

abundance: NA
j_gene: TRBJ1-5
d_gene: NA
v_gene: TRBV6-1
CDR3aa: CASSEGYQGYQPQHF
CDR3nt: TGTGCCAGCAGTGAGGGGTATCAGGGGTATCAGCCCCAGCATTTT

abundance: once
j_gene: TRBJ2-4
d_gene: TRBD2
v_gene: TRBV5-8
CDR3aa: CASSGRLALQYF
CDR3nt: TGTGCCAGCAGCGGAAGACTAGCCCTTCAGTACTTC